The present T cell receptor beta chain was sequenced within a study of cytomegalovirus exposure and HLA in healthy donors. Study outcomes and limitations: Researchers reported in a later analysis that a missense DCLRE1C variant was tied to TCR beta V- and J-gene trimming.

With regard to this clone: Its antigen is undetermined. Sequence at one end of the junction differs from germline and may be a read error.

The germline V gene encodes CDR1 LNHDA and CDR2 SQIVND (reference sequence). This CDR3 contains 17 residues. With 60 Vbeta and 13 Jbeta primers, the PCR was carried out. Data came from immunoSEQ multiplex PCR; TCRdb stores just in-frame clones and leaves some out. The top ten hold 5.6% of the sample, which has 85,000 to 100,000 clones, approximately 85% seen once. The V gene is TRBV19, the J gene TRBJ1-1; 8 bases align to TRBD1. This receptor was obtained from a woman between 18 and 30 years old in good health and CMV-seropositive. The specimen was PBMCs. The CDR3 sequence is CVSSIGTGRFTLWQAFF. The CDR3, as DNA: TGTGTCAGTAGTATCGGGACAGGTCGATTTACCCTTTGGCAAGCTTTCTTT.